A single sample gave rise to the 9 T cell receptor beta chains below, sequenced in a study of blood T cell repertoires in COVID-19. The protocol was immunoSEQ multiplex PCR, while the TCRdb copy is restricted to in-frame clones and leaves out a portion. Among 87,000 or so clones listed, around 87% were seen once. The sequencing sample was made of peripheral blood. These receptors were collected from a man aged 35-49 years with acute or convalescent COVID-19.

The chain uses TRBV19 and TRBJ2-7; TRBD1 aligns across 8 bases. Looked up from germline, CDR1 is LNHDA and CDR2 is SQIVND (reference sequence). This CDR3 comprises 14 residues. V lost 8 bases to trimming and J lost 6 bases; unmatched junction nucleotides: 12. For the CDR3, the DNA is TGTGCCAGTGGAGACAGGGCAGGGGGCGGCGAGCAGTACTTC. This codes for CASGDRAGGGEQYF.

The CDR3 nucleotides read TGTGCCAGCAGCCTTAGGGGACTAGCGGCATCCTACAATGAGCAGTTCTTC. Translating it yields CASSLRGLAASYNEQFF. This sequence joins TRBV27 and TRBJ2-1; the match to TRBD2 covers 11 bases. The CDR3 loop spans 17 amino acids. Germline trimming cut 6 bases from V and 1 base from J; bases unmatched to any gene: 8. Germline CDR1 MNHEY, CDR2 SMNVEV (reference sequence).

The chain links TRBV27 to TRBJ2-1; D possibly corresponds to TRBD2 (5 bases). V lost 6 bases to trimming and J lost 5 bases, with 14 bases between them. This CDR3 comprises 14 residues. Germline CDR1 is MNHEY and CDR2 is SMNVEV (reference sequence). For the CDR3, the DNA is TGTGCCAGCAGGCCTAGGGAGTTCAACAATGAGCAGTTCTTC. Residues: CASRPREFNNEQFF.

This rearrangement joins TRBV7-9 to TRBJ1-2; possible D gene TRBD1, 5 bases. The CDR3 sequence is 14 residues long. Trimming removed 4 bases at V and 5 bases at J, with 14 bases between. The V gene's germline CDR1 is SEHNR and CDR2 FQNEAQ (reference sequence). The CDR3 reads CASSSEARGYGYTF. DNA for the CDR3: TGTGCCAGCAGCTCCGAGGCTCGGGGGTATGGCTACACCTTC.

The rearrangement uses TRBV30 and TRBJ2-3, with 9 bases that match TRBD1. The V gene's germline CDR1 is GTSNPN and CDR2 SVGIG (reference sequence). The CDR3 has 12 amino acids. V lost 5 bases and J lost 7; bases outside the gene matches: 4. In nucleotides, the CDR3 is TGTGCCTGGGGACAGGGGAGGCATACGCAGTATTTT. It translates to CAWGQGRHTQYF.

The chain couples TRBV27 to TRBJ2-1; D might be TRBD2 (7 bases). Germline V lookup: CDR1 MNHEY, CDR2 SMNVEV (reference sequence). This CDR3 region has 16 residues. Trimming stripped 3 bases from V and 1 base from J, with 13 bases between. The CDR3 sequence is CASSLIGGGSYNEQFF. The CDR3 DNA reads as TGTGCCAGCAGTTTGATAGGGGGGGGGTCCTACAATGAGCAGTTCTTC.

V is TRBV11-3 and J is TRBJ1-2; the match to TRBD1 covers 11 bases. Germline CDR1 SGHNT, CDR2 YENEEA. The CDR3 covers 14 residues. V lost 5 bases, J lost 9 bases, and 8 bases stayed unmatched. Here the CDR3 DNA reads TGTGCCAGCAGCCGGCTCGGACAGGGGGCAAGCTACACCTTC. Its translation is CASSRLGQGASYTF.

V is TRBV5-4 and J is TRBJ1-1, with TRBD1 matching 8 bases. Germline CDR1 is SGHNT and CDR2 is YYREEE (reference sequence). V was clipped by 2 bases and J by 1 base; unmatched bases: 4. The CDR3 extends over 15 amino acids. This chain's CDR3 is CASSLGRGRNTEAFF. DNA of the CDR3: TGTGCCAGCAGCTTAGGCAGGGGGCGGAACACTGAAGCTTTCTTT.

The chain recombines TRBV29-1 with TRBJ1-2; 8 positions match TRBD1. V was pared by 2 bases and J by 5 bases, with 4 bases of the junction left unmatched. CDR1 and CDR2 from the germline V gene are SQVTM and ANQGSEA. This CDR3 is built from 13 residues. The CDR3 coding sequence is TGCAGCGTTGAAAAGGACAGGGCTTATGGCTACACCTTC. Protein: CSVEKDRAYGYTF.